The 15 T cell receptor beta chains in this list originate from one sample, sequenced in a study of cytomegalovirus exposure and HLA in healthy donors. The PCR was carried out with 60 Vbeta primers and 13 Jbeta primers. Method: immunoSEQ multiplex PCR; TCRdb's copy keeps in-frame clones and lacks some. The repertoire holds 150,000 to 200,000 clones, with 80% as singletons. The sequencing sample was made of PBMCs. These receptors were taken from a man younger than 35 in good health and CMV-seropositive.

The chain employs TRBV6-6 and TRBJ2-7; possibly TRBD1 for D (5 bases). CDR3 length: 11 amino acids. The germline gives CDR1 MNHNY, CDR2 SVGAGI (reference sequence). V lost 6 bases to trimming and J lost 7 bases, with 10 bases between them. Here the CDR3 DNA reads TGTGCCAGCAGACGAGCAGGGGAGCAGTACTTC. It is translated as CASRRAGEQYF.

The chain links TRBV28 to TRBJ1-2, with a weak D call TRBD1 (5 bases). The germline V and J ends were trimmed by 4 bases and 2 bases, with 11 bases remaining between them. The CDR3 sequence is 14 residues long. Germline loops: CDR1 MDHEN, CDR2 SYDVKM. The CDR3 region has the DNA TGTGCCAGCAGTTCGTTGGAGGGGAACTATGGCTACACCTTC. Translation: CASSSLEGNYGYTF.

The V call is TRBV19, the J call TRBJ1-2; D call uncertain. This CDR3 is built from 11 residues. V was cut by 5 bases and J by 7 bases, with 8 bases left in between. The V gene's germline CDR1 is LNHDA and CDR2 SQIVND (reference sequence). The chain's CDR3 is CASSADFGYTF. The CDR3, as DNA: TGTGCCAGTAGTGCGGACTTTGGCTACACCTTC.

This chain joins TRBV21-1 and TRBJ2-7; the table assigns TRBD2, which was not confirmed against the DNA. TRBV21-1 is flagged as a pseudogene. The CDR3 loop spans 15 amino acids. The CDR3 nucleotides read TGTGCCAGCATCCAGACTAGCGGGAGCTCCTACGAGCAGTACTTC. It encodes CASIQTSGSSYEQYF.

This chain links TRBV5-1 with TRBJ2-1, with 15 bases fitting TRBD2. The trim removed 3 bases at V and 0 bases at J, leaving 4 bases unmatched. Per the germline V gene, CDR1 is SGHRS and CDR2 is YFSETQ. The CDR3 spans 18 residues. The CDR3 protein is CASSSRTSGRASYNEQFF. The CDR3 region has the DNA TGCGCCAGCAGCTCCAGGACTAGCGGGAGGGCCTCCTACAATGAGCAGTTCTTC.

With regard to this clone: The junction does not match germline at one end; this may be a read error. The chain carries TRBV18 and TRBJ1-5, with D possibly matching TRBD1 (6 bases). The CDR3 is 15 amino acids. The germline V gene has CDR1 KGHSH and CDR2 LQKENI. CDR3: CANSITGLGNQPQHF. The CDR3 DNA is TGTGCCAACTCAATTACAGGGCTAGGAAATCAGCCCCAGCATTTT.

This clone was picked up a small number of times. The rearrangement uses TRBV7-2 and TRBJ1-2; D is possibly TRBD1 (5 bases). V was pared by 3 bases and J by 2 bases, with 10 bases between. CDR1 SGHTA and CDR2 FQGNSA come from the germline V gene. CDR3 length: 14 residues. This chain's CDR3 is CASSFRTRNYGYTF. The CDR3 region has the DNA TGTGCCAGCAGCTTTAGGACACGAAACTATGGCTACACCTTC.

The CDR3 bases are TGTGCCAGCAGCTTAGATGGGACTAGTCTCTACGAGCAGTACTTC. This gives the protein CASSLDGTSLYEQYF. V is TRBV13 and J is TRBJ2-7, with 8 bases matching TRBD2. This CDR3 comprises 15 residues. Germline V lookup: CDR1 PRHDT, CDR2 FYEKMQ (reference sequence). The V gene end was trimmed by 1 base and the J gene end by 3 bases; junction bases not matched to a gene: 5. The full variable domain, completed using reference TRBV13 and TRBJ2-7, is AAGVIQSPRHLIKEKRETATLKCYPIPRHDTVYWYQQGPGQDPQFLISFYEKMQSDKGSIPDRFSAQQFSDYHSELNMSSLELGDSALYFCASSLDGTSLYEQYFGPGTRLTVT.

The chain combines TRBV18 with TRBJ1-1; D might be TRBD1 (5 bases). Per the germline V gene, CDR1 is KGHSH and CDR2 is LQKENI. The length of the CDR3 is 13 residues. The V end lost 4 bases, the J end lost 8 bases, and 14 bases lay between the germline ends. CDR3: CASSLPGAAEAFF. Written as DNA, the CDR3 is TGTGCCAGCTCACTCCCTGGGGCAGCCGAAGCTTTCTTT. The whole variable domain, filled in from reference TRBV18 and TRBJ1-1, reads NAGVMQNPRHLVRRRGQEARLRCSPMKGHSHVYWYRQLPEEGLKFMVYLQKENIIDESGMPKERFSAEFPKEGPSILRIQQVVRGDSAAYFCASSLPGAAEAFFGQGTRLTVV.

The genes are TRBV2 and TRBJ1-2; D remains ambiguous. Germline assignment: CDR1 SNHLY and CDR2 FYNNEI. V was cut by 6 bases and J by 2 bases, with 13 bases left in between. This CDR3 region has 14 residues. This CDR3 reads CASRLRDGNYGYTF. DNA for the CDR3: TGTGCCAGCAGATTGAGGGATGGGAACTATGGCTACACCTTC.

The chain has TRBV6-4 and TRBJ2-1, with a possible D match to TRBD1 (6 bases). Germline V gene data show CDR1 as MRHNA and CDR2 as SNTAGT. Trimming left V 2 bases short and J 6 bases short, with 14 bases between. The CDR3 length is 15 residues. The CDR3 is CASSDRGKGSNEQFF. As DNA, the CDR3 is TGTGCCAGCAGTGACAGGGGGAAAGGGAGCAATGAGCAGTTCTTC.

This rearrangement joins TRBV6-5 to TRBJ2-3; TRBD2 matches at 8 bases. Germline trimming cut 6 bases from V and 3 bases from J; bases unmatched to any gene: 8. Germline V gives CDR1 MNHEY, CDR2 SVGAGI. This CDR3 is 15 amino acids long. CDR3 coding DNA: TGTGCCAGCAGGATAGCGGGACCCGGGACAGATACGCAGTATTTT. Amino acids: CASRIAGPGTDTQYF.

This clone came up once. The J gene is TRBJ2-3, the V gene TRBV30; possibly TRBD2 for D (5 bases). The germline V gene has CDR1 GTSNPN and CDR2 SVGIG (reference sequence). CDR3 size: 13 residues. V was shortened by 1 base and J by 5 bases, with 10 bases between the two germline ends. The CDR3 protein is CAWSEGALDTQYF. DNA for the CDR3: TGTGCCTGGAGTGAGGGAGCTCTAGATACGCAGTATTTT.

The rearrangement joins TRBV19 to TRBJ2-5; D gene uncertain. The CDR3 length is 12 residues. Trimming shortened V by 5 bases and J by 5 bases, and 9 bases separated the two germline ends. Germline CDR1 and CDR2: LNHDA and SQIVND (reference sequence). The CDR3 nucleotides are TGTGCCAGTAGTTCAAACCGGGAGACCCAGTACTTC. Translated: CASSSNRETQYF.

The chain links TRBV2 to TRBJ2-5, with D unclear. CDR1 and CDR2 (germline): SNHLY, FYNNEI. Trimming stripped 3 bases from V and 3 bases from J, with 5 bases between. The CDR3 has 12 residues. The DNA for the CDR3 is TGTGCCAGCAGTGAGTTTAAAGAGACCCAGTACTTC. Its translation: CASSEFKETQYF.